Given below is one TCR beta chain in context. The antigen remains unidentified. The sample is drawn from a study of T cell responses to AZD1222 COVID-19 vaccine. Libraries were prepared by immunoSEQ multiplex PCR; TCRdb keeps only in-frame clonotypes and omits some of them. The sample lists fewer than 30,000 clones, around 78% occurring once. Study findings and constraints: Donors were largely white British and mainly female; clonal diversity was possibly underestimated. Samples come after the peak T cell response, not at day 14. Nearly half of the spike-specific TCRs reportedly recognize variant regions that carry no mutations. Spike was spanned by vaccine-associated CD4 TCRs, which were dominant at 160-218 and 743-854.

CDR3 length: 15 residues. V shed 4 bases and J shed 0 bases, with 11 bases lying between them. CDR1 MNHEY and CDR2 SVGEGT come from the germline V gene. The source is an adult in good health. The specimen was peripheral blood, collected on day 0 of AZD1222 vaccination. The chain links TRBV6-2 or TRBV6-3 to TRBJ2-3, with D maybe TRBD2 (6 bases). This CDR3 is CASSWAGTSTDTQYF. The CDR3 DNA follows: TGTGCCAGCAGTTGGGCGGGGACGAGCACAGATACGCAGTATTTT.